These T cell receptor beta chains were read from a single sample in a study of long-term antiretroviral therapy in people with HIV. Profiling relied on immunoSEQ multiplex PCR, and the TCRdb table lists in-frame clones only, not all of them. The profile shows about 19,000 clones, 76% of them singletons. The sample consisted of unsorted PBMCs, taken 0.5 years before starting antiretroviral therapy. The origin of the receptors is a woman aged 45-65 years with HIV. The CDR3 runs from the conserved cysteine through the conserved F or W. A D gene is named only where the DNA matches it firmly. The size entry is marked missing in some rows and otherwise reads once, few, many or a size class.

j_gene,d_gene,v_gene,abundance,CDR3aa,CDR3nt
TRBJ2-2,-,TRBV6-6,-,CASTYAQGGVTGELFF,TGTGCCAGCACCTACGCCCAGGGGGGTGTCACCGGGGAGCTGTTTTTT
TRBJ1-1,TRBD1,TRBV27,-,CASSFRGSDTEAFF,TGTGCCAGCAGTTTCAGGGGGTCTGACACTGAAGCTTTCTTT
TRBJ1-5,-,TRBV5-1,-,CASSAVGGNQPQHF,TGCGCCAGCAGCGCCGTAGGGGGCAATCAGCCCCAGCATTTT
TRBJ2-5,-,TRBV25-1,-,CASSEFRGEETQYF,TGTGCCAGCAGTGAATTCCGGGGCGAGGAGACCCAGTACTTC
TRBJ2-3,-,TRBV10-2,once,CASKDGSTDTQYF,TGCGCCAGCAAGGACGGTAGCACAGATACGCAGTATTTT
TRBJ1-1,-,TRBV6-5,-,CASTRNSEAFF,TGTGCCAGCACCAGGAACTCTGAAGCTTTCTTT
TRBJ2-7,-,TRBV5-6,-,CASSLGLGRYYEQYF,TGTGCCAGCAGCTTGGGTTTAGGCAGGTACTACGAGCAGTACTTC
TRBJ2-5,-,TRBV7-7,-,CASSLSQGETQYF,TGTGCCAGCAGCTTGTCACAGGGTGAGACCCAGTACTTC
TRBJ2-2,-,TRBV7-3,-,CASGGPGELFF,TGTGCCAGCGGGGGGCCCGGGGAGCTGTTTTTT
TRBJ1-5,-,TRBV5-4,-,CASSLKHLSNQPQHF,TGTGCCAGCAGCTTGAAACACCTTAGCAATCAGCCCCAGCATTTT
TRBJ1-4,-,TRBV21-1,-,CASSSGTGWINEKLFF,TGTGCCAGCAGCTCCGGGACAGGGTGGATTAATGAAAAACTGTTTTTT
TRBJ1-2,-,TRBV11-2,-,CASSKTGNYGYTF,TGTGCCAGCAGTAAGACAGGCAACTATGGCTACACCTTC
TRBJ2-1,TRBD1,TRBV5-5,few,CASSPGTGGGNEQFF,TGTGCCAGCAGCCCGGGGACAGGGGGCGGGAATGAGCAGTTCTTC
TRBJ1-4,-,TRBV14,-,CASSQDLIRQEKLFF,TGTGCCAGCAGCCAAGATCTTATACGGCAGGAAAAACTGTTTTTT
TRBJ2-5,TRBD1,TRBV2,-,CASSGNGGQGYF,TGTGCCAGCAGTGGTAACGGGGGACAGGGATACTTC
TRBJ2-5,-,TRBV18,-,CASSPPFLGSGETQYF,TGTGCCAGCTCACCACCGTTCTTGGGTTCGGGAGAGACCCAGTACTTC
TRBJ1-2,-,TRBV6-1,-,CASSERGGGNYGYTF,TGTGCCAGCAGCGAGCGAGGAGGGGGTAACTATGGCTACACCTTC
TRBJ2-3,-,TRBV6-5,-,CASSWTFTDTQYF,TGTGCCAGCAGCTGGACCTTCACAGATACGCAGTATTTT
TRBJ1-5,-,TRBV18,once,CASSFGDHSNQPQHF,TGTGCCAGCTCATTCGGGGACCATAGCAATCAGCCCCAGCATTTT
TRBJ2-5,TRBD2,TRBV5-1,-,CASRSVGTSEQETQYF,TGCGCCAGCAGGTCGGTTGGGACTAGCGAACAAGAGACCCAGTACTTC
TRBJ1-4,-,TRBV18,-,CASSPYPTGNNEKLFF,TGTGCCAGCTCACCATATCCAACAGGGAATAATGAAAAACTGTTTTTT
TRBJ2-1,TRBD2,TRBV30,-,CAWTREAQEWDEQFF,TGTGCCTGGACCCGGGAGGCCCAGGAGTGGGATGAGCAGTTCTTC
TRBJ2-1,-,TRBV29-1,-,CSVVFSSYNEQFF,TGCAGCGTTGTATTCTCGTCCTACAATGAGCAGTTCTTC
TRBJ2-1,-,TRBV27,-,CASSLGPAMDEQFF,TGTGCCAGCAGTTTGGGACCGGCGATGGATGAGCAGTTCTTC
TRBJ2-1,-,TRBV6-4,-,CASSDSTGEQFF,TGTGCCAGCAGTGACTCGACTGGTGAGCAGTTCTTC
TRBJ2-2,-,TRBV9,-,CASSVEPNANTGELFF,TGTGCCAGCAGCGTAGAGCCCAACGCGAACACCGGGGAGCTGTTTTTT
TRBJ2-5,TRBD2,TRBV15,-,CATSTLAGGQETQYF,TGTGCCACCAGCACACTAGCGGGGGGACAAGAGACCCAGTACTTC
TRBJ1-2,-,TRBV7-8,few,CASSLDSNYGYTF,TGTGCCAGCAGCTTAGACAGTAACTATGGCTACACCTTC
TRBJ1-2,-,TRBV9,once,CASSVGWGVAAGPYTF,TGTGCCAGCAGCGTAGGGTGGGGCGTCGCAGCCGGTCCCTACACCTTC
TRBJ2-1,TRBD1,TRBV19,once,CASSIARGQGINEQFF,TGTGCCAGTAGTATAGCTAGGGGACAGGGAATCAATGAGCAGTTCTTC
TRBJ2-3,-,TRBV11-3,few,CASSLFPASTDTQYF,TGTGCCAGCAGCTTGTTTCCTGCCAGCACAGATACGCAGTATTTT
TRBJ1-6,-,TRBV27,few,CASKGRPGSPLHF,TGTGCCAGCAAGGGTCGTCCGGGTTCACCCCTCCACTTT
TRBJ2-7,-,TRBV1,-,CTSSQDIGTVFYEQYF,TGCACCAGCAGCCAAGATATCGGGACAGTTTTCTACGAGCAGTACTTC
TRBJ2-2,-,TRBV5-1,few,CASSPPQNTGELFF,TGCGCCAGCAGCCCCCCTCAGAACACCGGGGAGCTGTTTTTT
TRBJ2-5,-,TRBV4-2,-,CASSQVMSGGEKTQYF,TGTGCCAGCAGCCAAGTCATGTCGGGGGGCGAGAAGACCCAGTACTTC
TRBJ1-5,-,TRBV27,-,CASSSSLHQPQHF,TGTGCCAGCAGTTCCTCTCTACACCAGCCCCAGCATTTT
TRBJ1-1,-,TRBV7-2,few,CASTRKQNTEAFF,TGTGCCAGCACACGTAAACAGAACACTGAAGCTTTCTTT
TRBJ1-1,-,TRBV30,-,CAWSFALNTEAFF,TGTGCCTGGAGTTTCGCACTGAACACTGAAGCTTTCTTT
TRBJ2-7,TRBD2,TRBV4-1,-,CASSQDGSGGFSYEQYF,TGCGCCAGCAGCCAAGATGGGAGCGGGGGGTTTTCCTACGAGCAGTACTTC
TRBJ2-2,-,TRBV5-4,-,CASSLELSTSGELFF,TGTGCCAGCAGCTTGGAACTGTCGACGAGTGGGGAGCTGTTTTTT
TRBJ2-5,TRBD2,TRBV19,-,CASSIGGGGETQYF,TGTGCCAGTAGTATAGGCGGGGGTGGGGAGACCCAGTACTTC
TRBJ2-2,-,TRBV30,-,CAWSNFQGNTGELFF,TGTGCCTGGAGCAATTTTCAGGGGAACACCGGGGAGCTGTTTTTT
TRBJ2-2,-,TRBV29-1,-,CSVRVNTGELFF,TGCAGCGTTCGGGTCAACACCGGGGAGCTGTTTTTT
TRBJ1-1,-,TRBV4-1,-,CASRLGNTEAFF,TGCGCCAGCAGGCTTGGGAACACTGAAGCTTTCTTT
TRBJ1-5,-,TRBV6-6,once,CASSYPGPPVPQHF,TGTGCCAGCAGTTACCCGGGACCACCGGTCCCCCAGCATTTT
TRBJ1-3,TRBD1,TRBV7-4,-,CASSPLTGGNTIYF,TGTGCCAGCAGCCCCTTGACAGGGGGCAACACCATATATTTT
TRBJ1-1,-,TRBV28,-,CASSPGMGAFF,TGTGCCAGCAGTCCGGGGATGGGGGCTTTCTTT
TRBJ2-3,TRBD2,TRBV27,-,CASQGLAGGPLDTQYF,TGTGCCAGCCAGGGACTAGCGGGGGGGCCGTTAGATACGCAGTATTTT
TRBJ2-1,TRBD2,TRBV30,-,CAWSVGQRGNEQFF,TGTGCCTGGAGTGTAGGGCAGCGGGGCAATGAGCAGTTCTTC
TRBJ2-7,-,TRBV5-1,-,CASSLSGGSEQYF,TGCGCCAGCAGCCTTTCTGGGGGGAGCGAGCAGTACTTC
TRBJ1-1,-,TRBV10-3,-,CAINNRGLNTEAFF,TGTGCCATCAACAACCGGGGCCTTAACACTGAAGCTTTCTTT
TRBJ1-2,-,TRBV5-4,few,CASSAAGTSYGYTF,TGTGCCAGCAGCGCCGCCGGGACATCTTATGGCTACACCTTC
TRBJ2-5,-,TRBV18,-,CASSRPPTVQETQYF,TGTGCCAGCTCACGGCCCCCGACAGTTCAAGAGACCCAGTACTTC
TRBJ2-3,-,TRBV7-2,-,CASSLGPAGTQYF,TGTGCCAGCAGCTTAGGACCCGCCGGTACGCAGTATTTT
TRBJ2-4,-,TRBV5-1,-,CASSQTGYGTIQYF,TGCGCCAGCAGCCAAACAGGGTATGGTACCATTCAGTACTTC
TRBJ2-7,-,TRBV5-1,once,CASSSTTGSHEQYF,TGCGCCAGCAGCTCAACTACAGGGTCCCACGAGCAGTACTTC
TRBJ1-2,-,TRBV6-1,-,CASSEVGYGYGYTF,TGTGCCAGCAGTGAAGTGGGGTATGGCTATGGCTACACCTTC
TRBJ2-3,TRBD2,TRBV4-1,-,CASSLSPSWGGADTQYF,TGCGCCAGCAGCCTGTCCCCTAGTTGGGGGGGGGCAGATACGCAGTATTTT
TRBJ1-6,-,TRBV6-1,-,CASSASGAASSPLHF,TGTGCCAGCAGTGCCTCCGGGGCAGCTTCTTCACCCCTCCACTTT
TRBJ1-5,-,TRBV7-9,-,CASSLTPSNQPQHF,TGTGCCAGCAGCTTGACCCCGAGCAATCAGCCCCAGCATTTT